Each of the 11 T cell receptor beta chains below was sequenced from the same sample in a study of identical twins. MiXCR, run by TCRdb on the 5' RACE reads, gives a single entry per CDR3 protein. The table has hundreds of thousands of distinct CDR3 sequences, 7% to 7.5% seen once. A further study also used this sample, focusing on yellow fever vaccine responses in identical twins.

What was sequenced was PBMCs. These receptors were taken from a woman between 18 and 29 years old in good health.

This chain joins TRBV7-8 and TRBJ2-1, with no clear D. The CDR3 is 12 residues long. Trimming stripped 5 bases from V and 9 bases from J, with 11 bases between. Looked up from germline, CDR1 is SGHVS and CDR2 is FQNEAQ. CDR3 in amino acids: CASSHLGTEQFF. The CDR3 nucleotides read TGTGCCAGCAGCCATCTGGGAACTGAGCAGTTCTTC.

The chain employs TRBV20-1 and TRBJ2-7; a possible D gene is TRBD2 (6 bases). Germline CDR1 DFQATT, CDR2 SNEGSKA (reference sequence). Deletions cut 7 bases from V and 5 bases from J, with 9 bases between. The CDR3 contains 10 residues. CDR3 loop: CSVGGNEQYF. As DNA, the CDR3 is TGCAGTGTCGGGGGAAACGAGCAGTACTTC.

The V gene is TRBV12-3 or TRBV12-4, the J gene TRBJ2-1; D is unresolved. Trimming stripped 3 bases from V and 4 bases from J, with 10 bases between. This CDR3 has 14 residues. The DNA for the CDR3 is TGTGCCAGCAGTTTGTTCAGCTTATACAATGAGCAGTTCTTC. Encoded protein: CASSLFSLYNEQFF.

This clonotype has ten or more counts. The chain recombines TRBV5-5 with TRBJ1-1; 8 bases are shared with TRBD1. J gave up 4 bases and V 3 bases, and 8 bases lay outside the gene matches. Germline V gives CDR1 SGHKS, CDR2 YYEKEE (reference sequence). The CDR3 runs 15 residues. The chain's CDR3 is CASSSAQGVSTEAFF. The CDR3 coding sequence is TGTGCCAGCAGCTCCGCACAGGGGGTCAGCACTGAAGCTTTCTTT.

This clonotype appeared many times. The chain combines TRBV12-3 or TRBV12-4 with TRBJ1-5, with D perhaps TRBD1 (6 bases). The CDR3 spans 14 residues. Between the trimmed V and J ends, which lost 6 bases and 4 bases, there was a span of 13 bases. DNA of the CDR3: TGTGCCAGCAGACCTCAAGGGGGAAATCAGCCCCAGCATTTT. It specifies CASRPQGGNQPQHF.

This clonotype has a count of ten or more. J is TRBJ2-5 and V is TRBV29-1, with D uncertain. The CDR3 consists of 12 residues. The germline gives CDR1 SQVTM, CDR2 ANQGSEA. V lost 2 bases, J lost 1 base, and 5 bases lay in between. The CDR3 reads CSVEQRQETQYF. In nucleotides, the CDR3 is TGCAGCGTTGAACAGCGCCAAGAGACCCAGTACTTC.

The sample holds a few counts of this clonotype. The CDR3, as DNA: TGTGCCAGCAGTCCGGGACAGGGGGTCCGGGGCACAGATACGCAGTATTTT. It is translated as CASSPGQGVRGTDTQYF. The rearrangement uses TRBV6-1 and TRBJ2-3, with 11 bases aligning to TRBD1. CDR1 is MNHNS and CDR2 is SASEGT in the germline V gene. This CDR3 region has 17 residues. The ends lost 5 bases at V and 1 base at J; junction bases unmatched: 8.

Here the CDR3 reads CASRFSGASSYNEQFF. The CDR3 nucleotides read TGTGCCAGCAGATTCAGCGGGGCTAGCTCCTACAATGAGCAGTTCTTC. This chain links TRBV2 with TRBJ2-1, with 7 bases matching TRBD2. This CDR3 is 16 amino acids long. Germline V CDR1 and CDR2: SNHLY, FYNNEI. The J segment lost 0 bases and the V segment lost 6 bases, leaving 8 bases of the junction unmatched.

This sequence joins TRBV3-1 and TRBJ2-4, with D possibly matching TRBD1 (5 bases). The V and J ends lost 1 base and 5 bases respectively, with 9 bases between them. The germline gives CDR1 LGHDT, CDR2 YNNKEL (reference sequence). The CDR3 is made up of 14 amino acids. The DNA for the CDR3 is TGTGCCAGCAGCCAAGTAGAAGGGGAAAACATTCAGTACTTC. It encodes CASSQVEGENIQYF.

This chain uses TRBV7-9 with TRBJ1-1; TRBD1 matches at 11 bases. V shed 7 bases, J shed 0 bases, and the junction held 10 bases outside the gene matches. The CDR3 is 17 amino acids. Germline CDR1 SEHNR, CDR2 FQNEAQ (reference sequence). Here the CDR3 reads CASMRSRDRGMNTEAFF. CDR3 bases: TGTGCCAGCATGCGATCCCGGGACAGGGGGATGAACACTGAAGCTTTCTTT.

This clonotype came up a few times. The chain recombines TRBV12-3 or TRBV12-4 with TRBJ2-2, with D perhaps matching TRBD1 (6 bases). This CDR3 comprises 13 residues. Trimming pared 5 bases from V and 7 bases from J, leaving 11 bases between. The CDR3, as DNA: TGTGCCAGCAGTCTCAGGGGTAACGGGGAGCTGTTTTTT. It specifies CASSLRGNGELFF.